This TCR beta chain is drawn from a study of T-cell reconstitution after alpha-beta-depleted transplantation in children. Study observations and caveats: T cells produced anew were the main source of T-cell counts and diversity one year after transplant. Recipient T cells and thymic progenitors that survived gave rise to the high TCRbeta diversity observed at day 60 in some patients. As was reported, about two months after transplant, alpha-beta T cells came from several hundred expanded graft clones.

This clonotype showed up many times. What it recognizes is unknown. During its preparation, the TCRbeta library received unique molecular identifiers. A single record per CDR3 protein comes from TCRdb applying MiXCR to the PCR reads. The sample yields approximately 430,000 distinct CDR3 sequences, 15% to 20% seen once. This clonotype was obtained from a boy in the first two years of life who had a stem cell transplant for Wiskott-Aldrich syndrome, so the T cells may come from the graft donor. The material sequenced was PBMCs, mostly from graft donor cells, taken 360 days after TCRalphabeta/CD19-depleted stem cell transplant.

The chain's CDR3 is CSVKGGTEAFF. In DNA form, the CDR3 reads TGCAGCGTGAAGGGGGGGACTGAAGCTTTCTTT. V and J are TRBV29-1 and TRBJ1-1; tentatively, D is TRBD1 (6 bases). Per the germline V gene, CDR1 is SQVTM and CDR2 is ANQGSEA. Trimming took off 6 bases at V and 5 bases at J, with 10 bases between the two ends. This CDR3 spans 11 amino acids.